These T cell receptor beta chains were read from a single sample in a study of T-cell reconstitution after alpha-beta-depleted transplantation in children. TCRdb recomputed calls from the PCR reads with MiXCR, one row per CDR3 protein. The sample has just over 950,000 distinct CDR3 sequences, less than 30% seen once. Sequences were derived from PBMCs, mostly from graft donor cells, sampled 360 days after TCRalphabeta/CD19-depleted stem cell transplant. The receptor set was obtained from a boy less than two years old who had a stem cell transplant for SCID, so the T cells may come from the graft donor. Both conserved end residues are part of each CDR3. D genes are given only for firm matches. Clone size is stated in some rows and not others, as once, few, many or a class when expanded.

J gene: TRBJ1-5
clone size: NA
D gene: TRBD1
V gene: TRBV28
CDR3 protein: CASSLDRARNQPQHF
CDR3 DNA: TGTGCCAGCAGTTTGGACAGGGCGCGCAATCAGCCCCAGCATTTT

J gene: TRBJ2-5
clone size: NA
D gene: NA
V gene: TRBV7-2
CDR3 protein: CASSLGTVKKETQYF
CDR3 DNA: TGTGCCAGCAGCTTAGGTACAGTTAAGAAAGAGACCCAGTACTTC

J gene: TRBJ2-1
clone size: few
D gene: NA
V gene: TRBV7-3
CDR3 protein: CASSSPSEYNEQFF
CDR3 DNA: TGTGCCAGCAGCTCACCTAGCGAATACAATGAGCAGTTCTTC

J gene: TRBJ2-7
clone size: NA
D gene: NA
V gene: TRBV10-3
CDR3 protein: CAISAPGTDSYEQYF
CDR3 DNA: TGTGCCATCAGCGCTCCCGGGACGGATTCCTACGAGCAGTACTTC

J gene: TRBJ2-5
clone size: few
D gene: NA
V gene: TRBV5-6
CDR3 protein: CASSPRQPGETQYF
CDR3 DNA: TGTGCCAGCAGCCCAAGACAGCCTGGGGAGACCCAGTACTTC

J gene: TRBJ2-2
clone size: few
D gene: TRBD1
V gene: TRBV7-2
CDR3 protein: CASSSRDRGPGELFF
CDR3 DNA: TGTGCCAGCAGCTCTCGGGACAGGGGGCCTGGGGAGCTGTTTTTT

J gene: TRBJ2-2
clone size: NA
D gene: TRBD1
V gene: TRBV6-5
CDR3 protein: CASSYAGQGGVSGELFF
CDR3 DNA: TGTGCCAGCAGTTACGCAGGACAGGGGGGGGTCTCCGGGGAGCTGTTTTTT

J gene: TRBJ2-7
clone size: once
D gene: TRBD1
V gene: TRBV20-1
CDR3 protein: CSAHQPGTAPYEQYF
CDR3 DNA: TGCAGTGCCCACCAGCCCGGGACAGCCCCCTACGAGCAGTACTTC

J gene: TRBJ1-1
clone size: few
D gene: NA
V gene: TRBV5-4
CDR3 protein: CASSLEQGLSEAFF
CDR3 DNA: TGTGCCAGCAGTCTCGAACAGGGACTTTCTGAAGCTTTCTTT

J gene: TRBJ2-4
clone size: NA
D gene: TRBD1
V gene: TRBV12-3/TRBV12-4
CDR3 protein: CASNTGTDQNIQYF
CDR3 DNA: TGTGCCAGCAACACCGGGACAGACCAAAACATTCAGTACTTC

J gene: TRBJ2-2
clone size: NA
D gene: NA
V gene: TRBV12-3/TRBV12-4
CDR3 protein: CASSLGEMNTGELFF
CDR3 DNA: TGTGCCAGCAGTCTCGGGGAGATGAACACCGGGGAGCTGTTTTTT

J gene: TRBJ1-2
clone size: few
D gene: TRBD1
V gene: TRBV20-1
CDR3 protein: CSAGEWHRGYGYTF
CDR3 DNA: TGCAGTGCTGGAGAATGGCACAGGGGCTACGGCTACACCTTC

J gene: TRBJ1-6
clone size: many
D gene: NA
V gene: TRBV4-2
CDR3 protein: CASSQEWDPGPPLHF
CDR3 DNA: TGTGCCAGCAGCCAAGAGTGGGACCCCGGACCACCCCTCCACTTT

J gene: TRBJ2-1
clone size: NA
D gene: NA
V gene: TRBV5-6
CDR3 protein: CASSLYLGGEQFF
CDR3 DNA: TGTGCCAGCAGCTTGTATCTGGGTGGTGAGCAGTTCTTC

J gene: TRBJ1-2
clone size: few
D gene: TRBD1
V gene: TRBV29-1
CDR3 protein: CSVEEYPGQGVFAF
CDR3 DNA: TGCAGCGTTGAAGAATACCCGGGACAGGGGGTCTTTGCCTTC

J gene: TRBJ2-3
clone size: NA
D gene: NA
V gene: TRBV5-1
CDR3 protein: CASSSRVGITDTQYF
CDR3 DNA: TGCGCCAGCAGCTCCAGGGTGGGGATCACAGATACGCAGTATTTT

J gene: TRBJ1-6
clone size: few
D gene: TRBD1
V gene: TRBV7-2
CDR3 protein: CASSHGQASTPLHF
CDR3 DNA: TGTGCCAGCAGCCACGGACAGGCCTCTACACCCCTCCACTTT

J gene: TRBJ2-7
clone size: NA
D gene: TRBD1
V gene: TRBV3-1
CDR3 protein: CASSQEKYGTGGTYEQYF
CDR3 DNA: TGTGCCAGCAGCCAGGAAAAGTACGGGACAGGGGGAACCTACGAGCAGTACTTC

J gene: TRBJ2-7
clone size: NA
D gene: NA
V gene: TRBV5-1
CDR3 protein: CASSLGPRLYEQYF
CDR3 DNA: TGCGCCAGCAGCTTGGGACCGAGGCTTTACGAGCAGTACTTC

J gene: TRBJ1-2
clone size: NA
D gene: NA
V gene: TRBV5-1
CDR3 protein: CASSAKGNDAYGYTF
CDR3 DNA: TGCGCCAGCAGCGCCAAGGGGAATGATGCGTATGGCTACACCTTC

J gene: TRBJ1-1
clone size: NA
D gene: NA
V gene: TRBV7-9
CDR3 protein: CASSPNTGYTEAFF
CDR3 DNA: TGTGCCAGCAGCCCCAACACAGGATACACTGAAGCTTTCTTT

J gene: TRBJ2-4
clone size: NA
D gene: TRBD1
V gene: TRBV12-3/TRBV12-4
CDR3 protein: CASSFGRGLKNIQYF
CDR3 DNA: TGTGCCAGCAGTTTCGGTAGGGGGCTTAAAAACATTCAGTACTTC

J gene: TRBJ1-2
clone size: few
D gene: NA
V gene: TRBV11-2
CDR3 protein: CASSLERGRVYGYTF
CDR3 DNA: TGTGCCAGCAGCTTAGAGCGGGGGCGAGTTTATGGCTACACCTTC

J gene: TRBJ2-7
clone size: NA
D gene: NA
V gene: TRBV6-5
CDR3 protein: CASSYTGHAREQYF
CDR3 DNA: TGTGCCAGCAGTTACACGGGTCACGCACGGGAGCAGTACTTC

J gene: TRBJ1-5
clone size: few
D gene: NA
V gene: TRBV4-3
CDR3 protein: CASSQDHPGFSNQPQHF
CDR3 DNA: TGCGCCAGCAGCCAAGATCACCCAGGGTTCAGCAATCAGCCCCAGCATTTT

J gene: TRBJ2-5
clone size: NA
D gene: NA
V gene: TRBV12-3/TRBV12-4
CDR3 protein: CASSSLWGRETQYF
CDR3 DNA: TGTGCCAGCAGTTCCCTCTGGGGGAGGGAGACCCAGTACTTC

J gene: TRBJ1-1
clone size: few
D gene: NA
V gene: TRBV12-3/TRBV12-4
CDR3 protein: CASSSSRDILNTEAFF
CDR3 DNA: NA

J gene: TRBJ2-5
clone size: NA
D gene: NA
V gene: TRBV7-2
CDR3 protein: CASSLRLWETQYF
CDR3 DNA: TGTGCCAGCAGCTTAAGGCTCTGGGAGACCCAGTACTTC

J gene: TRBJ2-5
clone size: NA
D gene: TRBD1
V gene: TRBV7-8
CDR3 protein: CASSLMTGEGETQYF
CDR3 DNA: TGTGCCAGCAGCTTAATGACAGGGGAAGGAGAGACCCAGTACTTC

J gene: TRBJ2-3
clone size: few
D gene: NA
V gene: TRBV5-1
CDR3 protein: CASSIGDQLTDTQYF
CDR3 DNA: TGCGCCAGCAGCATCGGGGACCAACTCACAGATACGCAGTATTTT

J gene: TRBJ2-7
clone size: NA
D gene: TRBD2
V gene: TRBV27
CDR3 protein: CASSPYPGGVYEQYF
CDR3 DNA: TGTGCCAGCAGTCCCTACCCCGGGGGGGTCTACGAGCAGTACTTC

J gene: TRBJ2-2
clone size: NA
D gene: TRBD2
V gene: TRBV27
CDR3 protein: CAFSLLSGRAAAGELFF
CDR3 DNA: TGTGCCTTCAGTTTATTGAGCGGGAGGGCCGCTGCCGGGGAGCTGTTTTTT

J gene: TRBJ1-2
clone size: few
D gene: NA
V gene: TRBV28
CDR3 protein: CASSTPGQGLYGYTF
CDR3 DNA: TGTGCCAGCAGTACGCCGGGACAAGGCCTCTATGGCTACACCTTC

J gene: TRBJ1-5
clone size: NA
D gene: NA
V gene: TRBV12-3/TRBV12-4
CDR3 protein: CASSPRGGTAQHF
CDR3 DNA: TGTGCCAGCAGCCCCAGAGGGGGGACGGCCCAGCATTTT

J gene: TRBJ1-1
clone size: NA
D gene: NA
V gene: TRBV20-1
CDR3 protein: CSARVGGTLNTEAFF
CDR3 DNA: TGCAGTGCTAGGGTGGGGGGGACCTTGAACACTGAAGCTTTCTTT

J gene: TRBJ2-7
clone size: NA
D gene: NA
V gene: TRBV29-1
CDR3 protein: CSARGLRYEQYF
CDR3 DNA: TGCAGCGCCCGGGGGCTTCGGTACGAGCAGTACTTC

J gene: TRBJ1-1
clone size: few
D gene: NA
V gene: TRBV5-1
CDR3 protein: CASSSARPNTEAFF
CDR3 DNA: TGCGCCAGCAGCTCGGCCCGACCGAACACTGAAGCTTTCTTT

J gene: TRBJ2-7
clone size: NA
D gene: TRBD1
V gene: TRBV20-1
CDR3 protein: CSASGQGALISYEQYF
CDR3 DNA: TGCAGTGCCTCGGGACAGGGGGCGTTAATTTCCTACGAGCAGTACTTC

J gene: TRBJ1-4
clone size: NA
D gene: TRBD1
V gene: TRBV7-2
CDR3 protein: CASSETGRVRNEKLFF
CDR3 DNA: TGTGCCAGCAGCGAGACAGGGAGAGTACGCAATGAAAAACTGTTTTTT

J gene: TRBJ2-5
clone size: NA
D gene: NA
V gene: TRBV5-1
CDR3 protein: CASSLGPRGETQYF
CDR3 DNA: TGCGCCAGCAGCTTGGGGCCTAGAGGAGAGACCCAGTACTTC

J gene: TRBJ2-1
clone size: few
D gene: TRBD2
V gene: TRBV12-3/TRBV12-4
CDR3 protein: CASSLGSSGSQEQFF
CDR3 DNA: TGTGCCAGCAGTTTAGGGTCTAGCGGGTCCCAAGAGCAGTTCTTC

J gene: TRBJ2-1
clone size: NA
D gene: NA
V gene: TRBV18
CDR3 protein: CASSRLPAGYNEQFF
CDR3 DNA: TGTGCCAGCTCCCGACTACCCGCGGGATACAATGAGCAGTTCTTC

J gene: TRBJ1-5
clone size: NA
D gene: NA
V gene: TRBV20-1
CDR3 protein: CSARRVNRNQPQHF
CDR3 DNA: TGCAGTGCTAGAAGGGTCAACCGAAATCAGCCCCAGCATTTT

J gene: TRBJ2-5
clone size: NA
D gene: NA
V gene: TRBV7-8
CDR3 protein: CASSLRLEGQETQYF
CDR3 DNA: TGTGCCAGCAGCCTTAGACTGGAGGGGCAAGAGACCCAGTACTTC

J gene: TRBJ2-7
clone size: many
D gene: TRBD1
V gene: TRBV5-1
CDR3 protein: CASSLRPRQGSNEQYF
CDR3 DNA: TGCGCCAGCAGCTTAAGGCCCCGACAGGGGTCCAACGAGCAGTACTTC

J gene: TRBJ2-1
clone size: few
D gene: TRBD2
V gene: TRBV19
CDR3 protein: CASSTGLAGYNEQFF
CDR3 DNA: TGTGCCAGTAGTACGGGACTAGCGGGTTACAATGAGCAGTTCTTC

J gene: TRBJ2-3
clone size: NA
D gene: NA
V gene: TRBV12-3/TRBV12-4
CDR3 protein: CASSRGASKYDTQYF
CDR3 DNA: TGTGCCAGCAGTAGAGGTGCTAGCAAGTACGATACGCAGTATTTT

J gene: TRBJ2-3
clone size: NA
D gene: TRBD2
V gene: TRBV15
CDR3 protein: CATSRATRDYRSTDTQYF
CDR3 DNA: TGTGCCACCAGCAGAGCCACCCGGGACTATAGGAGCACAGATACGCAGTATTTT

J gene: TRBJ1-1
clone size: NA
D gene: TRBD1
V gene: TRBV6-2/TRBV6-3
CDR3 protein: CASSLTLDRGLTEAFF
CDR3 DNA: TGTGCCAGCAGCCTCACCTTAGACAGGGGGCTCACTGAAGCTTTCTTT

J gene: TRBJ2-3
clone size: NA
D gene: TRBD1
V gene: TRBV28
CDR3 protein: CASSFDFRDRESTDTQYF
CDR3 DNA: TGTGCCAGCAGTTTCGACTTCCGGGACAGGGAAAGCACAGATACGCAGTATTTT